These T cell receptor beta chains were read from a single sample in a study of blood T cells in healthy people across ages. Each CDR3 protein gets one entry after TCRdb re-called the 5' RACE reads with MiXCR. The repertoire holds over 1,300,000 distinct CDR3 sequences, approximately 63% seen once, with 6.5% to 8.5% in the top ten. Sequencing used blood. Receptor source: a man younger than 35 in good health. CDR3s include the opening cysteine and the closing phenylalanine or tryptophan. Fields, in order: CDR3 length, V gene, clone size, D gene, J gene, CDR3 protein, CDR3 DNA. The D gene is left open where the match is weak. The size entry is marked missing in some rows and otherwise reads once, few, many or a size class.

14	TRBV20-1	-	TRBD1	TRBJ2-1	CSARVRQGVYEQFF	TGCAGTGCTAGAGTGAGACAGGGGGTTTATGAGCAGTTCTTC
15	TRBV20-1	-	TRBD2	TRBJ2-7	CSASAVAGGSYEQYF	TGCAGTGCATCCGCGGTGGCGGGGGGTTCCTACGAGCAGTACTTC
14	TRBV4-1	few	-	TRBJ2-5	CASSQAPGQETQYF	TGCGCCAGCAGCCAAGCCCCGGGCCAAGAGACCCAGTACTTC
15	TRBV12-3/TRBV12-4	-	TRBD2	TRBJ2-1	CASSSGLEVYNEQFF	TGTGCCAGCAGTTCCGGACTAGAGGTTTACAATGAGCAGTTCTTC
15	TRBV29-1	-	-	TRBJ2-3	CSVESIGGGTDTQYF	TGCAGCGTTGAATCGATTGGCGGGGGCACAGATACGCAGTATTTT
14	TRBV6-5	-	-	TRBJ2-1	CAAGGRGRYNEQFF	TGTGCCGCAGGGGGGAGGGGAAGATACAATGAGCAGTTCTTC
13	TRBV12-3/TRBV12-4	-	-	TRBJ2-2	CASSASGTGELFF	TGTGCCAGCAGTGCTTCGGGCACCGGGGAGCTGTTTTTT
15	TRBV12-3/TRBV12-4	few	-	TRBJ1-2	CASSLARSGGNGYTF	TGTGCCAGCAGTTTAGCGCGGTCTGGAGGGAATGGCTACACCTTC
15	TRBV12-3/TRBV12-4	-	TRBD2	TRBJ2-1	CASSLLGLAGYEQFF	TGTGCCAGCAGTTTGCTTGGACTAGCGGGGTACGAGCAGTTCTTC
15	TRBV6-2/TRBV6-3	-	-	TRBJ2-3	CASSYGDASTDTQYF	TGTGCCAGCAGTTATGGCGATGCGAGCACAGATACGCAGTATTTT
13	TRBV4-1	few	TRBD2	TRBJ2-3	CASSPQAGDTQYF	TGCGCCAGCAGCCCCCAAGCGGGGGATACGCAGTATTTT
14	TRBV13	few	TRBD2	TRBJ2-7	CASSVDSGTYEQYF	TGTGCCAGCAGCGTCGATAGCGGGACCTACGAGCAGTACTTC
15	TRBV2	-	TRBD1	TRBJ2-7	CASSPDSGQTYEQYF	TGTGCCAGCAGTCCTGACTCGGGACAGACCTACGAGCAGTACTTC
8	TRBV6-2/TRBV6-3	-	-	TRBJ1-4	CAIEEGFF	TGTGCCATCGAGGAAGGGTTTTTT
14	TRBV28	-	-	TRBJ2-7	CASSSMGKSYEQYF	TGTGCCAGCAGTTCGATGGGGAAATCCTACGAGCAGTACTTC
13	TRBV4-1	-	-	TRBJ1-1	CASSSLSRGEAFF	TGCGCCAGCAGCTCCCTGTCGAGGGGAGAAGCTTTCTTT
13	TRBV4-1	few	-	TRBJ2-7	CASSGGEAYEQYF	TGCGCCAGCAGCGGAGGGGAAGCCTACGAGCAGTACTTC
14	TRBV4-1	-	-	TRBJ1-5	CASSQGTVITPQHF	TGCGCCAGCAGCCAAGGGACAGTTATCACACCCCAGCATTTT
14	TRBV10-3	-	-	TRBJ1-6	CAIRDSDTNSPLHF	TGTGCCATCAGAGACAGCGATACTAATTCACCCCTCCACTTT
16	TRBV7-2	few	TRBD2	TRBJ2-1	CASSWNSGRASHEQFF	TGTGCCAGCAGCTGGAATAGCGGGAGGGCCTCGCATGAGCAGTTCTTC
13	TRBV27	few	-	TRBJ2-7	CASSWSRSNEQYF	TGTGCCAGCAGTTGGTCTAGGAGCAATGAGCAGTACTTC
10	TRBV27	-	-	TRBJ2-1	CASSFPGQFF	TGTGCCAGCAGTTTCCCCGGACAGTTCTTC
16	TRBV11-2	-	TRBD1	TRBJ1-2	CASSLGQGAINYGYTF	TGTGCCAGCAGCTTAGGGCAGGGGGCGATTAACTATGGCTACACCTTC
13	TRBV20-1	-	TRBD1	TRBJ2-7	CSAKETGDREQYF	TGCAGTGCTAAAGAGACAGGGGATCGGGAGCAGTACTTC
15	TRBV29-1	few	TRBD2	TRBJ2-7	CSVDRPSGSSYEQYF	TGCAGCGTTGACCGTCCTAGCGGGAGCTCCTACGAGCAGTACTTC
14	TRBV7-2	few	TRBD1	TRBJ1-1	CASRTRGLITEAFF	TGTGCCAGCAGAACCAGGGGGCTGATCACTGAAGCTTTCTTT
16	TRBV12-3/TRBV12-4	-	-	TRBJ1-4	CASSNFPGTSNEKLFF	TGTGCCAGCAGTAACTTCCCCGGGACATCGAATGAAAAACTGTTTTTT
14	TRBV12-3/TRBV12-4	few	-	TRBJ2-5	CASSFLGPKETQYF	TGTGCCAGCAGTTTTCTGGGACCTAAAGAGACCCAGTACTTC
14	TRBV27	few	-	TRBJ2-2	CASSVGDWTGELFF	TGTGCCAGCAGTGTGGGGGATTGGACCGGGGAGCTGTTTTTT
14	TRBV29-1	few	-	TRBJ2-3	CSGWARGAGDTQYF	TGCAGCGGCTGGGCCCGGGGCGCCGGAGATACGCAGTATTTT
14	TRBV29-1	-	-	TRBJ2-7	CSVVGADGAYEQYF	TGCAGCGTTGTTGGTGCGGACGGAGCCTACGAGCAGTACTTC
15	TRBV12-3/TRBV12-4	-	TRBD1	TRBJ1-2	CASGPTGEINYGYTF	TGTGCCAGCGGCCCGACAGGGGAAATAAACTATGGCTACACCTTC
15	TRBV5-1	-	TRBD2	TRBJ2-1	CACKSGTSPINEQFF	TGCGCCTGTAAATCCGGGACTAGCCCTATTAATGAGCAGTTCTTC
24	TRBV4-2	-	TRBD1	TRBJ2-5	CASSQDLGQGTLTVEVLHQETQYF	TGTGCCAGCAGCCAAGATCTGGGACAGGGGACTTTGACGGTGGAAGTGTTGCATCAAGAGACCCAGTACTTC
11	TRBV29-1	-	-	TRBJ1-1	CSVEKSSRAFF	TGCAGCGTTGAAAAGAGCTCCCGAGCTTTCTTT
14	TRBV7-2	-	TRBD2	TRBJ2-3	CASSPAGPPYTQYF	TGTGCCAGCAGCCCAGCGGGGCCCCCTTATACGCAGTATTTT
13	TRBV7-8	-	-	TRBJ1-2	CASSPTITYGYTF	TGTGCCAGCAGCCCCACGATTACCTATGGCTACACCTTC
16	TRBV11-2	-	TRBD1	TRBJ2-1	CASSPTGVSSYNEQFF	TGTGCCAGCAGCCCCACAGGGGTCAGCTCCTACAATGAGCAGTTCTTC
17	TRBV7-2	few	-	TRBJ2-3	CASSIRRGGPSTDTQYF	TGTGCCAGCAGCATTAGACGGGGCGGGCCTAGCACAGATACGCAGTATTTT
13	TRBV10-3	-	-	TRBJ2-7	CAISDGGSYEQYF	TGTGCCATCAGTGACGGCGGATCCTACGAGCAGTACTTC
13	TRBV20-1	-	TRBD1	TRBJ2-1	CSVLRDSNNEQFF	TGCAGTGTCTTACGGGACAGCAACAATGAGCAGTTCTTC
15	TRBV7-2	few	TRBD2	TRBJ2-7	CASSLTSGGPYEQYF	TGTGCCAGCAGCTTGACTAGCGGGGGTCCTTACGAGCAGTACTTC
14	TRBV6-6	-	-	TRBJ2-5	CASSYEGARETQYF	TGTGCCAGCAGTTACGAAGGAGCGAGGGAGACCCAGTACTTC
17	TRBV18	-	-	TRBJ2-6	CASSPEVRSSGANVLTF	TGTGCCAGCTCACCAGAGGTCAGGAGCTCTGGGGCCAACGTCCTGACTTTC
14	TRBV7-2	few	-	TRBJ2-5	CASSLPGSTYDWYF	TGTGCCAGCAGCTTGCCAGGATCGACTTACGATTGGTACTTC
14	TRBV10-3	few	-	TRBJ1-1	CATTPAVPNTEAFF	TGTGCCACCACCCCGGCAGTTCCTAACACTGAAGCTTTCTTT
13	TRBV29-1	-	-	TRBJ1-1	CSVVGTVNTEAFF	TGCAGCGTTGTCGGGACGGTTAACACTGAAGCTTTCTTT
18	TRBV5-1	once	-	TRBJ2-7	CASSRGLTDLLISYEQYF	TGCGCCAGCAGCAGGGGGTTGACAGACCTACTTATCTCCTACGAGCAGTACTTC
18	TRBV6-5	-	TRBD2	TRBJ2-1	CASSYGGMGTSVDNEQFF	TGTGCCAGCAGTTACGGTGGAATGGGGACTAGCGTCGACAATGAGCAGTTCTTC
14	TRBV27	-	-	TRBJ2-7	CASSLSSIPYEQYF	TGTGCCAGCAGTTTATCTTCCATCCCCTACGAGCAGTACTTC
15	TRBV18	-	-	TRBJ2-3	CASSPELGYTDTQYF	TGTGCCAGCTCACCAGAGTTGGGGTACACAGATACGCAGTATTTT